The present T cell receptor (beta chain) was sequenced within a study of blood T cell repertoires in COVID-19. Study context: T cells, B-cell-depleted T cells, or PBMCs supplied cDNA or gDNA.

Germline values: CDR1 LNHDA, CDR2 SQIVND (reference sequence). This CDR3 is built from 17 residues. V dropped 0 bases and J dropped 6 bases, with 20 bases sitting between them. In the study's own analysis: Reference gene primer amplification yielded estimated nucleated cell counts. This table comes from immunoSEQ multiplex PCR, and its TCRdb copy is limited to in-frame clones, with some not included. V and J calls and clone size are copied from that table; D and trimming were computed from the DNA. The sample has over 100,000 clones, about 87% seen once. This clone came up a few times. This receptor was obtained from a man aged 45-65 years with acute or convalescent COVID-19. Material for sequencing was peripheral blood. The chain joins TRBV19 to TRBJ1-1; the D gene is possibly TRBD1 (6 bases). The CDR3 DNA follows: TGTGCCAGTAGTATAGAAGGTTTAGCAGGGGTGAGCCCTGAAGCTTTCTTT. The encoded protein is CASSIEGLAGVSPEAFF.